This T cell receptor beta chain appears in the sequencing data of a study of cytomegalovirus exposure and HLA in healthy donors. After removal of 6 bases from V and 3 bases from J, the junction contained 15 bases not matched to a gene. The CDR3 is made up of 17 amino acids. Germline CDR1 is ENHRY and CDR2 is SYGVKD. The primer mix had 60 Vbeta and 13 Jbeta primers. Assay: immunoSEQ multiplex PCR; the TCRdb copy retains only in-frame clones and omits some. The sample holds about 150,000 clones, 76% seen once. The material sequenced was PBMCs. The V and J genes are TRBV10-3 and TRBJ2-7; 9 positions match TRBD2. The receptor's source is a woman in her forties in good health and CMV-seronegative. The CDR3 protein is CAISNPIAGEKNYEQYF. The DNA for the CDR3 is TGTGCCATCAGCAACCCAATAGCGGGGGAAAAGAACTACGAGCAGTACTTC.